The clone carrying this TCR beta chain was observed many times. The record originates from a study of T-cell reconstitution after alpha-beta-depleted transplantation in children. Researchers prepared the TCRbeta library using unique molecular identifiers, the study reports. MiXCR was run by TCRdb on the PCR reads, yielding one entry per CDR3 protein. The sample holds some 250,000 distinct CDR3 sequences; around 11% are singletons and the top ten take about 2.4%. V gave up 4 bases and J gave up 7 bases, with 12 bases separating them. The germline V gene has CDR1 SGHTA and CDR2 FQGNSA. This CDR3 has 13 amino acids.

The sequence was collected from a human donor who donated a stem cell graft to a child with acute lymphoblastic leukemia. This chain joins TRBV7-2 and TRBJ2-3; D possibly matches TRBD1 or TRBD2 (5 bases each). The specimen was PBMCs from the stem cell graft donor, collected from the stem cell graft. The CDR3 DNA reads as TGTGCCAGCAGCTCCGGGGACGCAAATACGCAGTATTTT. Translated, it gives CASSSGDANTQYF.